The rows below give T cell receptor beta chains drawn from one sample of a study of CD8+ T cells in alopecia areata. TCRdb's table, derived via immunoSEQ multiplex PCR, lists solely in-frame clones and lacks some. The table shows 150,000 to 200,000 clones, with over 50% occurring only once. The source was CD4+ T cells sorted from blood, collected at week 0. These TCRs come from a human donor with alopecia areata. Both conserved end residues are part of each CDR3. A D gene is named only where the DNA matches it firmly. Some rows have no size entry. The others give once, few or many, or a class for an expanded clone.

.,TRBJ1-2,TRBV29-1,TRBD1,TGCAGCGTTGGGTTGGAGGGGGCTGGCTACACCTTC,CSVGLEGAGYTF
.,TRBJ2-7,TRBV10-3,.,TGTGCCATCAGTGATACGGGAATTTACGAGCAGTACTTC,CAISDTGIYEQYF
.,TRBJ2-5,TRBV25-1,.,TGTGCCAGCACAGAGGGATCCCAAGAGACCCAGTACTTC,CASTEGSQETQYF
few,TRBJ1-5,TRBV25-1,.,TGTGCCAGCCTGGCCCTTAGCAATCAGCCCCAGCATTTT,CASLALSNQPQHF
few,TRBJ2-1,TRBV12-5,TRBD1,TGTGCTAGTGGACGGCGACAGGGCGGTGAGCAGTTCTTC,CASGRRQGGEQFF
few,TRBJ2-3,TRBV11-3,TRBD1,TGTGCCAGCAGCCGGGACAGGGACACAGATACGCAGTATTTT,CASSRDRDTDTQYF
.,TRBJ2-1,TRBV5-1,.,TGCGCCAGCAGCTTGGTGGTAGCGGATGAGCAGTTCTTC,CASSLVVADEQFF
.,TRBJ2-5,TRBV5-1,.,TGCGCCAGCAGCCAGCAGGAGACCCAGTACTTC,CASSQQETQYF
.,TRBJ2-5,TRBV29-1,.,TGCAGCGTTGAGCGGGGAGTGGGAGAGACCCAGTACTTC,CSVERGVGETQYF
.,TRBJ1-6,TRBV30,.,TGTGCCTGGAGTCTCAAGGGCAATTCACCCCTCCACTTT,CAWSLKGNSPLHF
few,TRBJ1-1,TRBV7-9,.,TGTGCCAGCAGTCGAAGCACTGAAGCTTTCTTT,CASSRSTEAFF
.,TRBJ1-1,TRBV6-6,.,TGTGCCAGCAGTAGGGATAGGTATAGCACTGAAGCTTTCTTT,CASSRDRYSTEAFF
.,TRBJ1-1,TRBV7-9,TRBD1,TGTGCCAGCAGCTCGCCGACAGGGACGAACACTGAAGCTTTCTTT,CASSSPTGTNTEAFF
.,TRBJ2-3,TRBV14,.,TGTGCCAGCAGGCTCACTAGCACAGATACGCAGTATTTT,CASRLTSTDTQYF
.,TRBJ2-7,TRBV29-1,TRBD1,TGCAGCGTTGAGTGGACAGGGCGGTACGAGCAGTACTTC,CSVEWTGRYEQYF
few,TRBJ2-7,TRBV6-1,.,TGTGCCAGCAGCTACTACGAGCAGTACTTC,CASSYYEQYF
.,TRBJ2-7,TRBV7-2,.,TGTGCCAGCAGCCTACAGGGACGAATGCCCTACGAGCAGTACTTC,CASSLQGRMPYEQYF
.,TRBJ1-5,TRBV30,.,TGTGCCTGGAGTGCAGGGATTGGGCAGCCCCAGCATTTT,CAWSAGIGQPQHF
few,TRBJ2-7,TRBV2,.,TGTGCCAGCAGTTCTGAGACAGTCTCATACGAGCAGTACTTC,CASSSETVSYEQYF
.,TRBJ2-7,TRBV30,.,TGTGCCTGGACGGAAAGCGGCCCCGAGCAGTACTTC,CAWTESGPEQYF
.,TRBJ2-6,TRBV6-6,.,TGTGCCAGCAGTACCGAGGCCAACGTCCTGACTTTC,CASSTEANVLTF
.,TRBJ1-4,TRBV27,.,TGTGCCAGCAGCTACCGACAGTTTGAAAAACTGTTTTTT,CASSYRQFEKLFF
once,TRBJ1-2,TRBV5-1,.,TGCGCCAGCAGCTTAGGACAACTGCTTTCTAACTATGGCTACACCTTC,CASSLGQLLSNYGYTF
.,TRBJ1-1,TRBV9,.,TGTGCCAGCAGCCCTATGGGGGGCACTGAAGCTTTCTTT,CASSPMGGTEAFF
.,TRBJ2-5,TRBV7-3,.,TGTGCCAGCAGCTTAAGCGGGGCAGAGACCCAGTACTTC,CASSLSGAETQYF
.,TRBJ2-5,TRBV27,TRBD2,TGTGCCAGCAGTCAAGGACTAGCGGGGGGGCCGATTGGGGAGACCCAGTACTTC,CASSQGLAGGPIGETQYF
.,TRBJ1-5,TRBV7-2,.,TGTGCCAGCAGCTTAGCGCTAATTGCCAGTCCGTATCAGCCCCAGCATTTT,CASSLALIASPYQPQHF
.,TRBJ1-2,TRBV5-1,.,TGCGCCAGCAGCTTGGCCTCAGGAGGGGGAGGCGATGGCTACACCTTC,CASSLASGGGGDGYTF
.,TRBJ1-1,TRBV4-1,.,TGCGCCAGCAGCCCGCACAAGAACACTGAAGCTTTCTTT,CASSPHKNTEAFF